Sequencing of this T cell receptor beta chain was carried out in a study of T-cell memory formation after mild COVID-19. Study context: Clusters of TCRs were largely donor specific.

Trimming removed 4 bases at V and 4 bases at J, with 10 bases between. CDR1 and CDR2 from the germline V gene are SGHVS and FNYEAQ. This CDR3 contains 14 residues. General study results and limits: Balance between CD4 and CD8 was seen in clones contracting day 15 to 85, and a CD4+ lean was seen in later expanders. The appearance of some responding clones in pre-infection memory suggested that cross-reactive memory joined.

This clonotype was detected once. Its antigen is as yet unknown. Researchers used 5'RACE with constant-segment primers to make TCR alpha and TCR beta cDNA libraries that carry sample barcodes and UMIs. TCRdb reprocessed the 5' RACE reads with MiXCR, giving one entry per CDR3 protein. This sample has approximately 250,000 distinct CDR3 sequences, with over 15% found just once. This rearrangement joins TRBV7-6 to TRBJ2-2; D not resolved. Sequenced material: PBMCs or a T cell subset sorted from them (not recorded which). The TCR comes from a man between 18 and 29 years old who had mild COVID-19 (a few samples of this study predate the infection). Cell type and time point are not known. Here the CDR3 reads CASSSGSSTGELFF. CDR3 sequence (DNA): TGTGCCAGCAGCTCCGGGTCGAGCACCGGGGAGCTGTTTTTT.